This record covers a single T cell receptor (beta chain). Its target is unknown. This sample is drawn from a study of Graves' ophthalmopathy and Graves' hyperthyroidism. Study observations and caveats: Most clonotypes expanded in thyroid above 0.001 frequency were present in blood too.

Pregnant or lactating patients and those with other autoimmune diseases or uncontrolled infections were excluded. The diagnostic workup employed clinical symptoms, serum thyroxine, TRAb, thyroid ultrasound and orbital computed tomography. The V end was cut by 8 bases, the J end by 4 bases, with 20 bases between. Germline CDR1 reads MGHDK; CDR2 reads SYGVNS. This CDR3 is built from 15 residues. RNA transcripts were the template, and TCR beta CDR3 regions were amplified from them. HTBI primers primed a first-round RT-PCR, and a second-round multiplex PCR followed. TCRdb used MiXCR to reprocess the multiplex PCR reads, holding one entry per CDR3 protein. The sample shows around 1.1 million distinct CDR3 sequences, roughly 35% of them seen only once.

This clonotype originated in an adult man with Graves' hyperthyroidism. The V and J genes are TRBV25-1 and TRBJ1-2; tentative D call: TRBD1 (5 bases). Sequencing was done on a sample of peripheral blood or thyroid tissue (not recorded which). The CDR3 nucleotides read TGTGCCAGCTCACCATTGGCAGGGCCTAGCTATGGCTACACCTTC. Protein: CASSPLAGPSYGYTF.